The 23 T cell receptor beta chains in this list originate from one sample, sequenced in a study of T-cell memory formation after mild COVID-19. Each CDR3 protein gets one entry after TCRdb re-called the 5' RACE reads with MiXCR. The sample records 550,000 to 650,000 distinct CDR3 sequences, roughly 17% being singletons. Sequencing was done on a sample of PBMCs or a T cell subset sorted from them (not recorded which). The source of these receptors is an adult woman who had mild COVID-19 (a few samples of this study predate the infection). Cell type and time point are not known.

This clonotype has only a few counts. The gene calls are TRBV19 and TRBJ2-7; D possibly matches TRBD1 or TRBD2 (5 bases each). Germline values: CDR1 LNHDA, CDR2 SQIVND (reference sequence). V was pared by 3 bases and J by 3 bases, with 15 bases between. The CDR3 runs 15 residues. CDR3 coding DNA: TGTGCCAGTAGTATTTCTGGGACGGGTTTCTACGAGCAGTACTTC. Translating gives CASSISGTGFYEQYF.

This clonotype has ten or more counts. The CDR3 region is CASSLEGDRGSDTQYF. The CDR3, as DNA: TGTGCCAGCAGCTTAGAAGGGGACAGGGGTTCAGATACGCAGTATTTT. The chain employs TRBV7-6 and TRBJ2-3; 10 positions match TRBD1. CDR1 and CDR2 (germline): SGHVS, FNYEAQ. CDR3 length equals 16 residues. The trim removed 1 base at V and 4 bases at J, leaving 5 bases unmatched.

The chain combines TRBV27 with TRBJ2-7; D unclear. This CDR3 region has 11 residues. The V gene's germline CDR1 is MNHEY and CDR2 SMNVEV (reference sequence). V lost 6 bases to trimming and J lost 7 bases, with 10 bases between them. CDR3 DNA: TGTGCCAGCAGGGGGTATGGGGAGCAGTACTTC. Its translation is CASRGYGEQYF.

This clonotype was counted many times. The chain is built from TRBV12-3 or TRBV12-4 and TRBJ2-1, with D uncertain. The CDR3 totals 13 residues. The V and J ends lost 8 bases and 0 bases respectively, with 8 bases between them. CDR3 coding DNA: TGTGCCAGCGAGGAAAGCTCCTACAATGAGCAGTTCTTC. This encodes CASEESSYNEQFF.

This clonotype was seen a few times. J is TRBJ2-5 and V is TRBV6-6; 7 bases match TRBD2. The germline CDR1 and CDR2 sequences are MNHNY and SVGAGI (reference sequence). The CDR3 covers 17 residues. V was pared by 7 bases and J by 1 base, with 15 bases of the junction left unmatched. CDR3 region: CASTPTPGAGLQETQYF. CDR3 nucleotides: TGTGCCAGCACCCCCACACCAGGAGCGGGACTCCAAGAGACCCAGTACTTC.

This clonotype has a handful of counts. The chain uses TRBV24-1 and TRBJ2-6; D not certain. V gave up 3 bases and J gave up 1 base, with 9 bases separating them. CDR3 length equals 16 residues. The germline gives CDR1 KGHDR, CDR2 SFDVKD. CDR3 sequence reads: CATSDRPVSGANVLTF. The CDR3 DNA sequence: TGTGCCACCAGTGATCGACCCGTTTCTGGGGCCAACGTCCTGACTTTC.

The sample holds a few counts of this clonotype. The genes are TRBV7-2 and TRBJ1-1; unclear D gene. The germline gives CDR1 SGHTA, CDR2 FQGNSA. V was shortened by 6 bases and J by 0 bases, with 11 bases between the two germline ends. This CDR3 is built from 14 residues. The CDR3 sequence is CASSPIVLNTEAFF. In DNA form, the CDR3 reads TGTGCCAGCAGTCCTATAGTTTTGAACACTGAAGCTTTCTTT.

This clonotype has at least ten counts. The V call is TRBV19, the J call TRBJ2-1; no definite D call. The CDR3 loop spans 15 amino acids. Germline CDR1 reads LNHDA; CDR2 reads SQIVND (reference sequence). With 1 base removed from V and 0 bases from J, the gap between germline ends came to 7 bases. As DNA, the CDR3 is TGTGCCAGTAGTATAGGCCTGAGCTCCTACAATGAGCAGTTCTTC. It encodes CASSIGLSSYNEQFF. Drawing the rest from reference TRBV19 and TRBJ2-1, the complete variable domain is DGGITQSPKYLFRKEGQNVTLSCEQNLNHDAMYWYRQDPGQGLRLIYYSQIVNDFQKGDIAEGYSVSREKKESFPLTVTSAQKNPTAFYLCASSIGLSSYNEQFFGPGTRLTVL.

The chain recombines TRBV18 with TRBJ1-2; maybe TRBD1 (6 bases). The germline V gene has CDR1 KGHSH and CDR2 LQKENI. The CDR3 extends over 16 amino acids. The ends were cut back, 6 bases at V and 4 bases at J, with 21 bases in the middle. In nucleotides, the CDR3 is TGTGCCAGCTCGGCGAACGAAGGACAGTTGTTCTATGGCTACACCTTC. As protein: CASSANEGQLFYGYTF.

CDR3 sequence reads: CASSLGPGTQYF. In nucleotides, the CDR3 is TGTGCCAGCAGCTTAGGCCCCGGGACCCAGTACTTC. The V call is TRBV7-9, the J call TRBJ2-5; D is ambiguous. V lost 1 base and J lost 7, with 7 bases in between. The length of the CDR3 is 12 residues. CDR1 and CDR2 from the germline V gene are SEHNR and FQNEAQ (reference sequence). Drawing the rest from reference TRBV7-9 and TRBJ2-5, the complete variable domain is DTGVSQNPRHKITKRGQNVTFRCDPISEHNRLYWYRQTLGQGPEFLTYFQNEAQLEKSRLLSDRFSAERPKGSFSTLEIQRTEQGDSAMYLCASSLGPGTQYFGPGTRLLVL.

The CDR3 here is CASREGQNSNSPLHF. The CDR3 bases are TGTGCCAGCAGGGAGGGACAGAACTCTAATTCACCCCTCCACTTT. The chain employs TRBV28 and TRBJ1-6, with TRBD1 matching 7 bases. After removal of 6 bases from V and 6 bases from J, the junction contained 8 bases not matched to a gene. CDR1 is MDHEN and CDR2 is SYDVKM in the germline V gene. The CDR3 has 15 amino acids.

This clonotype has only a few counts. The rearrangement links TRBV7-9 to TRBJ1-1; unclear D gene. V lost 5 bases and J 1 base, leaving 14 bases between the germline ends. Germline CDR1 reads SEHNR; CDR2 reads FQNEAQ (reference sequence). The CDR3 has 15 residues. The chain's CDR3 is CASSPWEGRNTEAFF. CDR3 nucleotides: TGTGCCAGCAGCCCCTGGGAGGGCCGGAACACTGAAGCTTTCTTT.

This chain uses TRBV14 with TRBJ1-2; D is ambiguous. Trimming took 1 base from V and 7 from J, leaving 10 bases between them. The CDR3 has 13 residues. Looked up from germline, CDR1 is SGHDN and CDR2 is FVKESK. CDR3 DNA sequence: TGTGCCAGCAGCCAAGCGCGTGGCACTGGCTACACCTTC. Amino acids: CASSQARGTGYTF. The variable domain in full, with the rest retrieved from reference TRBV14 and TRBJ1-2, is EAGVTQFPSHSVIEKGQTVTLRCDPISGHDNLYWYRRVMGKEIKFLLHFVKESKQDESGMPNNRFLAERTGGTYSTLKVQPAELEDSGVYFCASSQARGTGYTFGSGTRLTVV.

This clonotype was seen more than once but under ten times. The chain carries TRBV11-3 and TRBJ2-1; D call uncertain. V gave up 0 bases and J gave up 5 bases, with 8 bases separating them. The CDR3 consists of 14 residues. Germline CDR1 and CDR2: SGHNT and YENEEA. The CDR3 DNA is TGTGCCAGCAGCTTAGACGGCTACGACAATGAGCAGTTCTTC. The encoded protein is CASSLDGYDNEQFF.

J is TRBJ2-3 and V is TRBV9; tentative D call: TRBD2 (6 bases). The V gene's germline CDR1 is SGDLS and CDR2 YYNGEE. V was shortened by 2 bases and J by 2 bases, with 12 bases between the two germline ends. This CDR3 comprises 15 residues. In nucleotides, the CDR3 is TGTGCCAGCAGCGTCGGGACTGCTTTCACAGATACGCAGTATTTT. This gives the protein CASSVGTAFTDTQYF. Variable domain in full (rest from reference TRBV9 and TRBJ2-3): DSGVTQTPKHLITATGQRVTLRCSPRSGDLSVYWYQQSLDQGLQFLIQYYNGEERAKGNILERFSAQQFPDLHSELNLSSLELGDSALYFCASSVGTAFTDTQYFGPGTRLTVL.

The rearrangement uses TRBV4-3 and TRBJ2-3; 7 bases are shared with TRBD1. The CDR3 covers 15 residues. CDR1 and CDR2 from the germline V gene are LGHNA and YSLEER. V was pared by 0 bases and J by 2 bases, with 2 bases of the junction left unmatched. This chain's CDR3 is CASSQEQGTTDTQYF. The DNA of the CDR3 is TGCGCCAGCAGCCAAGAACAGGGGACCACAGATACGCAGTATTTT.

This sequence joins TRBV4-1 and TRBJ2-5, with unresolved D. The CDR3 is 13 residues long. V lost 4 bases, J lost 3 bases, and 9 bases lay in between. The V gene's germline CDR1 is MGHRA and CDR2 YSYEKL. CDR3 loop: CASSRTDEETQYF. For the CDR3, the DNA is TGCGCCAGCAGCCGGACGGACGAAGAGACCCAGTACTTC.

The chain couples TRBV20-1 to TRBJ2-7, with 7 bases lining up with TRBD1. The trim removed 4 bases at V and 0 bases at J, leaving 6 bases unmatched. The CDR3 has 14 residues. The germline V gene encodes CDR1 DFQATT and CDR2 SNEGSKA (reference sequence). The CDR3 DNA reads as TGCAGTGCTAAGGACAGGAAGAGCTCCTACGAGCAGTACTTC. Residues: CSAKDRKSSYEQYF.

This chain links TRBV20-1 with TRBJ2-3; TRBD2 matches 10 bases. The CDR3 sequence is 14 residues long. From germline, CDR1 is DFQATT and CDR2 SNEGSKA (reference sequence). After removal of 5 bases from V and 2 bases from J, the junction contained 4 bases not matched to a gene. Written as DNA, the CDR3 is TGCAGTGCTCAACTAGCGGGATCCACAGATACGCAGTATTTT. The encoded protein is CSAQLAGSTDTQYF.

CDR3 protein: CASSKEAVVSSGNTIYF. The CDR3 DNA reads TGTGCCAGCAGCAAAGAGGCGGTTGTTAGCTCTGGAAACACCATATATTTT. V gene TRBV21-1 combines with J gene TRBJ1-3. TRBV21-1 counts as a pseudogene. This CDR3 is built from 17 residues.

This rearrangement joins TRBV7-2 to TRBJ2-3; 7 bases are shared with TRBD2. V dropped 8 bases and J dropped 3; count of bases not matched to a gene: 11. CDR1 is SGHTA and CDR2 is FQGNSA in the germline V gene. This CDR3 comprises 15 residues. The CDR3 DNA sequence: TGTGCCAGCGTTTACGAGCGGGGTTTGACAGATACGCAGTATTTT. This gives the protein CASVYERGLTDTQYF.

This chain joins TRBV7-2 and TRBJ2-3; perhaps TRBD2 as D (5 bases). The germline gives CDR1 SGHTA, CDR2 FQGNSA. V lost 4 bases to trimming and J lost 4 bases, with 9 bases between them. This CDR3 region has 13 residues. CDR3 region: CASSSHSADTQYF. CDR3 DNA sequence: TGTGCCAGCAGCTCCCATAGCGCAGATACGCAGTATTTT. Drawing the rest from reference TRBV7-2 and TRBJ2-3, the complete variable domain is GAGVSQSPSNKVTEKGKDVELRCDPISGHTALYWYRQSLGQGLEFLIYFQGNSAPDKSGLPSDRFSAERTGGSVSTLTIQRTQQEDSAVYLCASSSHSADTQYFGPGTRLTVL.

This clonotype was detected only a few times. V gene TRBV20-1 combines with J gene TRBJ2-5, with D uncertain. CDR3 length: 14 residues. The V gene's germline CDR1 is DFQATT and CDR2 SNEGSKA (reference sequence). V was trimmed by 6 bases and J by 5 bases, leaving 19 bases between them. DNA for the CDR3: TGCAGTGCCGCCCCGGCGGCTACCCGGGAGACCCAGTACTTC. Translation gives CSAAPAATRETQYF.